This T cell receptor (beta chain) was identified in a study of a mutant IDH1 vaccine in newly diagnosed glioma. Assay: immunoSEQ multiplex PCR; the TCRdb copy retains only in-frame clones and omits some. The sample records tens of thousands of clones, 80% to 90% being singletons. Germline V gene lookup returns CDR1 MDHEN and CDR2 SYDVKM. Trimming took 11 bases from V and 3 from J, leaving 14 bases between them. There are 13 residues in the CDR3. Time point of the sample: baseline, week 1 (first vaccination visit). Treatment indicated: pre-vaccination baseline after standard-of-care therapy. Here the sequenced sample was PBMCs, taken from a glioma patient treated with radiotherapy, temozolomide or both. The chain joins TRBV28 to TRBJ1-5, with D hard to call. This receptor was obtained from a man younger than 40 with glioma. Here the CDR3 reads CAGGGLINQPQHF. The CDR3 DNA reads as TGTGCCGGCGGAGGGTTGATCAATCAGCCCCAGCATTTT.